A few counts support the clone carrying this T cell receptor (beta chain). Trimming took 4 bases from V and 8 from J, leaving 7 bases between them. The CDR3 is 11 amino acids. CDR1 is SNHLY and CDR2 is FYNNEI in the germline V gene. The investigators amplified TCR beta CDR3 regions from RNA transcripts. A first-round RT-PCR of the TCR CDR3 used the HTBI primer set. TCRdb reprocessed the multiplex PCR reads via MiXCR and lists one record per CDR3 protein. The repertoire holds a few hundred thousand distinct CDR3 sequences, with approximately 14% as singletons. The data stem from a study of T cells in Graves' hyperthyroidism and ophthalmopathy.

The chain links TRBV2 to TRBJ2-3, with D possibly matching TRBD2 (5 bases). This clonotype was obtained from a woman aged 18-29 years with Graves' hyperthyroidism. Sample: blood. The DNA of the CDR3 is TGTGCCAGCAGTGGGGAGAGTACGCAGTATTTT. It translates to CASSGESTQYF.